Detailed here is one TCR beta chain. The sample belongs to a study of control samples from healthy donors and cancer patients. From germline, CDR1 is SGHRS and CDR2 YFSETQ. CDR3 size: 14 residues. Trimming left V 2 bases short and J 5 bases short, with 13 bases between. Assay used: immunoSEQ multiplex PCR; TCRdb lists only in-frame clones, some missing. Here the sample spans 130,000 to 150,000 clones, about 95% being singletons. The chain joins TRBV5-1 to TRBJ1-1; TRBD1 might be the D (5 bases). The sequenced sample was PBMCs. This clonotype was obtained from a man in his fifties or sixties with colorectal cancer. In DNA form, the CDR3 reads TGCGCCAGCAGCTTACGGGGGAGTGAAACTGAAGCTTTCTTT. This sequence encodes CASSLRGSETEAFF. Full variable domain (rest looked up from reference TRBV5-1 and TRBJ1-1): KAGVTQTPRYLIKTRGQQVTLSCSPISGHRSVSWYQQTPGQGLQFLFEYFSETQRNKGNFPGRFSGRQFSNSRSEMNVSTLELGDSALYLCASSLRGSETEAFFGQGTRLTVV.